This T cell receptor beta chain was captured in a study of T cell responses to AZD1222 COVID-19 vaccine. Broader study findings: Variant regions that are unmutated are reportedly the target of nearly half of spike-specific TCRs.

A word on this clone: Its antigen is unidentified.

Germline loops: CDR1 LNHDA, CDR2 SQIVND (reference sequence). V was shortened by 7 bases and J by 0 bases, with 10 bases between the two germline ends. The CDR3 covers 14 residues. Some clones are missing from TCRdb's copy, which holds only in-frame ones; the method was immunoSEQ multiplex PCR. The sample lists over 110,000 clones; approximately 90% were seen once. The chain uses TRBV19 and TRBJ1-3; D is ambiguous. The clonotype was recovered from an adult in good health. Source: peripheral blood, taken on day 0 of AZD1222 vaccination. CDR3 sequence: CASNPGVSGNTIYF. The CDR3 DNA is TGTGCCAGTAACCCAGGTGTCTCTGGAAACACCATATATTTT. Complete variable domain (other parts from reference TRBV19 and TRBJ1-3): DGGITQSPKYLFRKEGQNVTLSCEQNLNHDAMYWYRQDPGQGLRLIYYSQIVNDFQKGDIAEGYSVSREKKESFPLTVTSAQKNPTAFYLCASNPGVSGNTIYFGEGSWLTVV.